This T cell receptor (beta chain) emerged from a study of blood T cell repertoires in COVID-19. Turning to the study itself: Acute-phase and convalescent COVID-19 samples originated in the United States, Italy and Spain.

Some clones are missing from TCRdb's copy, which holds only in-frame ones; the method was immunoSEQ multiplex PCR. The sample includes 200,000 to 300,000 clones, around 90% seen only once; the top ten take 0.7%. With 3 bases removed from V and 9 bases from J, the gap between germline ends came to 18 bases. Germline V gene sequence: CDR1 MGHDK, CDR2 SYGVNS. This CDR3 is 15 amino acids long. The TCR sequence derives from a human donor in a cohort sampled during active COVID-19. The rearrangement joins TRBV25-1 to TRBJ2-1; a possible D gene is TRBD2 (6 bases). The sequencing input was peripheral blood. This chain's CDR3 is CASSDPSGREVEQFF. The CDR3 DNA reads TGTGCCAGCAGTGACCCAAGCGGGCGAGAGGTTGAGCAGTTCTTC.